This TCR beta chain was observed in a study of shared clonotypes between healthy human individuals. In regard to this clone: Its antigen remains unidentified. The same CDR3 arises from other DNA sequences in this sample as well.

The study's findings and limits: Naive subsets usually exceeded memory subsets in estimated richness.

Genomic DNA of every subset was divided equally among multiple immunoSEQ plates. Each sorted subset replicate got 200 ng genomic DNA, tens of thousands of genomes. Methods used by the authors: Sequence data from immunoSEQ were junction-only and lacked quality scores; consequently, filtering differed. Assay used: immunoSEQ multiplex PCR; TCRdb lists only in-frame clones, some missing. That table supplies the V and J calls and clone size; D and trimming were determined from the DNA. In the table there are some 2,500,000 clones, roughly 92% of which are singletons. There are 13 residues in the CDR3. V was pared by 1 base and J by 4 bases, with 5 bases between. Germline V gene sequence: CDR1 MNHNS, CDR2 SASEGT.

What was sequenced was naive CD4+ T cells from PBMCs. Described subset: CD45RA+ positively selected. The V call is TRBV6-1, the J call TRBJ1-3; no definite D call. The TCR was taken from a man between 18 and 29 years old in good health. Some clones in this sample may be carry-over from other donors' samples. Written as DNA, the CDR3 is TGTGCCAGCAGTGAAGGCCGCGGAAACACCATATATTTT. Protein sequence: CASSEGRGNTIYF.